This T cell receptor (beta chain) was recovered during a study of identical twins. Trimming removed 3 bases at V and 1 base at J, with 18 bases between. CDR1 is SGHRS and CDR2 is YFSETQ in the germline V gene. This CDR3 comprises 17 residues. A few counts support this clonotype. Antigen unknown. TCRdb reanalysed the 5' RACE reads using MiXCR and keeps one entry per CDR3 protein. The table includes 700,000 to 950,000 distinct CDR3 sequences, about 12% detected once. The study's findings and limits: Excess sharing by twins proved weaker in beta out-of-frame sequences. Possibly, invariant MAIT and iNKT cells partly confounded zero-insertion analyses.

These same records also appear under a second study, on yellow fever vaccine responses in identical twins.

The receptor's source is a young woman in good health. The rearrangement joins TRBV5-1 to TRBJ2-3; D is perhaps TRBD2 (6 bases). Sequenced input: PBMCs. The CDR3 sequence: CASSSGDLGVGTDTQYF. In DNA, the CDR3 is TGCGCCAGCAGCTCGGGGGATCTTGGAGTAGGCACAGATACGCAGTATTTT.